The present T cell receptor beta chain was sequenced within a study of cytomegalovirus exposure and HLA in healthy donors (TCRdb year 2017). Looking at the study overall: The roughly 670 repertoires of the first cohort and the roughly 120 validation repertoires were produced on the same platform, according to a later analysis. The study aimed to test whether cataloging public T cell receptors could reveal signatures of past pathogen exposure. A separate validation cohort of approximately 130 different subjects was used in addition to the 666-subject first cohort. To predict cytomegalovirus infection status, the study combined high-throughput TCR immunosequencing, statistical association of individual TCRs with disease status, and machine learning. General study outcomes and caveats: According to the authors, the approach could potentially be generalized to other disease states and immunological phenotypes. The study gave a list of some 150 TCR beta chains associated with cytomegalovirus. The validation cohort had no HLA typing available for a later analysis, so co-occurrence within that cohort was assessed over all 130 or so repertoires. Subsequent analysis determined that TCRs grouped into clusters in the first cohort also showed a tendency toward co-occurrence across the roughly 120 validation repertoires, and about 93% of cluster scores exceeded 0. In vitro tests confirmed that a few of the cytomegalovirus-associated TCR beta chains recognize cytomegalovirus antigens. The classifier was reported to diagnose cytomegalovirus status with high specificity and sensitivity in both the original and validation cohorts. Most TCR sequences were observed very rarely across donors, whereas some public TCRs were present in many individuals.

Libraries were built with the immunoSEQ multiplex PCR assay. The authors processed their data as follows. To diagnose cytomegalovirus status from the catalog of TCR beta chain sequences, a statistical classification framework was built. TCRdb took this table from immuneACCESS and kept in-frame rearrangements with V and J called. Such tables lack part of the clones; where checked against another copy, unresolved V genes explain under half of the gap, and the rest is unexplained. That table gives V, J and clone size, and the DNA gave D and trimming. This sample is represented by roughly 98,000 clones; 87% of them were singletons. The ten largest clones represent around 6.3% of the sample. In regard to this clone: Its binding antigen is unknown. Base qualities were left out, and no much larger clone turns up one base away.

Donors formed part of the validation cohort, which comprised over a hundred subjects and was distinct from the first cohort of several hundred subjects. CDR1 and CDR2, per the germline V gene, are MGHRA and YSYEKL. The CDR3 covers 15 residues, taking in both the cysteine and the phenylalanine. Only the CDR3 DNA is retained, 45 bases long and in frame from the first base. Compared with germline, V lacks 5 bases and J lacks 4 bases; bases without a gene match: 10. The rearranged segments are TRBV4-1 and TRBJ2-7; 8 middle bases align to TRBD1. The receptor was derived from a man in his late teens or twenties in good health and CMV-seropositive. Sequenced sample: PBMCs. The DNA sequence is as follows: TGCGCCAGCAGCGAAGGACAGGGTGGAGTGTACGAGCAGTACTTC. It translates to CASSEGQGGVYEQYF.